This T cell receptor beta chain derives from a study of identical twins. From the 5' RACE reads, TCRdb called clonotypes with MiXCR, one entry per CDR3 protein. The sample lists 1.5 million or so distinct CDR3 sequences, under 35% occurring once. This clonotype was recorded many times. Germline V gene lookup returns CDR1 MDHEN and CDR2 SYDVKM. CDR3 length: 12 amino acids. With 6 bases removed from V and 9 bases from J, the gap between germline ends came to 9 bases. Sequencing was done on a sample of cord blood. The sequence came from a newborn girl in good health. The rearrangement uses TRBV28 and TRBJ2-6; no definite D call. The CDR3 loop reads CASSPMGNVLTF. CDR3 DNA sequence: TGTGCCAGCAGCCCAATGGGCAACGTCCTGACTTTC. Drawing the rest from reference TRBV28 and TRBJ2-6, the complete variable domain is DVKVTQSSRYLVKRTGEKVFLECVQDMDHENMFWYRQDPGLGLRLIYFSYDVKMKEKGDIPEGYSVSREKKERFSLILESASTNQTSMYLCASSPMGNVLTFGAGSRLTVL.